The subject of this entry is one TCR beta chain. This specimen comes from a study of blood T cell repertoires in COVID-19. Study-wide context: COVID-19 samples from acute and convalescent phases originated in the United States, Italy and Spain.

Seattle patients were enrolled while actively infected and followed longitudinally. Original processing notes: Counts of nucleated cells, estimated from reference gene primer amplification, were obtained. The assay was immunoSEQ multiplex PCR, and TCRdb's table has in-frame clones only and misses some. That table furnishes V, J and clone size, whereas the DNA furnished D and trimming. The sample has over 400,000 clones; around 90% are singletons. Sequencing used peripheral blood. This TCR derives from a woman aged 45-59 years with COVID-19, enrolled during active disease.

The CDR3 sequence is CASSLTGASTDTQYF. The CDR3 DNA sequence: TGTGCCAGCAGCTTAACAGGGGCTAGCACAGATACGCAGTATTTT. The V and J genes are TRBV7-3 and TRBJ2-3, with a weak D call TRBD1 (5 bases). This CDR3 region has 15 residues. V dropped 0 bases and J dropped 0 bases, with 7 bases sitting between them. CDR1 is SGHTA and CDR2 is FQGTGA in the germline V gene.